This TCR beta chain was obtained from a study of shared clonotypes between healthy human individuals. Trimming pared 7 bases from V and 0 bases from J, leaving 19 bases between. The CDR3 length is 18 residues. Germline V gene lookup returns CDR1 MDHEN and CDR2 SYDVKM. Regarding the study as a whole: As a rule, naive subsets had a larger estimated richness than memory subsets. All-four-donor shared clonotypes had higher generation probabilities than non-shared clonotypes did.

Assay used: immunoSEQ multiplex PCR; TCRdb lists only in-frame clones, some missing. The sample lists 500,000 or so clones; more than 95% were seen once. In regard to this clone: As yet, its antigen is unknown.

The TCR originated in a woman under 40 in good health. The chain recombines TRBV28 with TRBJ2-6; D possibly corresponds to TRBD2 (6 bases). The sequencing input was naive CD4+ T cells sorted from blood. The subset is: CD45RA+ positively selected. DNA for the CDR3: TGTGCCAGCAACAACCCGGGACTGTCTAGCTCTGGGGCCAACGTCCTGACTTTC. Protein product: CASNNPGLSSSGANVLTF. The variable domain in full, completed from reference TRBV28 and TRBJ2-6, reads DVKVTQSSRYLVKRTGEKVFLECVQDMDHENMFWYRQDPGLGLRLIYFSYDVKMKEKGDIPEGYSVSREKKERFSLILESASTNQTSMYLCASNNPGLSSSGANVLTFGAGSRLTVL.